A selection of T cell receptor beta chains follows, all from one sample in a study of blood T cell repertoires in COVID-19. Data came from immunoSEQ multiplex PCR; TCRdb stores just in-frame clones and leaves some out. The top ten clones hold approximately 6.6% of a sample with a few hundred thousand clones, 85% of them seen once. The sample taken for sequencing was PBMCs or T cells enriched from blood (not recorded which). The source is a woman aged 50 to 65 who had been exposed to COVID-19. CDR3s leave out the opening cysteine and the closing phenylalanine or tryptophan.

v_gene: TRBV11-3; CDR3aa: ASSLQGNTEAF
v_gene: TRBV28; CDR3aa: ASWVPPGDEQF
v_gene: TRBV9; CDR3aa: ASSVDRGTRDEQF
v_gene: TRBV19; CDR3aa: ASSMPGLEQY
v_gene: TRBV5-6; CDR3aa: ASSPGTATEGSPLH
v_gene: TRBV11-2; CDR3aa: ASSSGDPGDEQF
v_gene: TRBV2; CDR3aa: ASSDPTGELF
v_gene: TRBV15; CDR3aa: ATSRDRAPSGNTIY
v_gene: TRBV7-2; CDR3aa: ASSLETNRGGYT
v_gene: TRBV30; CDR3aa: AWSMGHPWGEQY
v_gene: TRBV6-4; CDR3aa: ASSREGQTGPEAF
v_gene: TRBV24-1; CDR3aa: ATSHTVNTGELF
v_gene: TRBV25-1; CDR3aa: ASSGFAGDRQY
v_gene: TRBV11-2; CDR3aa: ASTIRVTGELF
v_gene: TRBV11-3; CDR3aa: ASSQRHNGELF